These T cell receptor beta chains were read from a single sample in a study of blood T cell repertoires in COVID-19. The repertoire was sequenced with immunoSEQ multiplex PCR; TCRdb's copy has only in-frame clones and lacks some. This table holds about 220,000 clones, 75% to 85% found once. Sample: peripheral blood. The receptor set was obtained from a woman in her 70s with COVID-19, enrolled during active disease. Both conserved end residues are part of each CDR3. The D gene is left open where the match is weak. Not all rows give a size; the values are once, few, many and, for expanded clones, a class.

>-|-|TRBV9|TRBJ2-1
TGTGCCAGCAGCCTACTGACATCTCAGGAGGGCAATGAGCAGTTCTTC
CASSLLTSQEGNEQFF
>-|-|TRBV30|TRBJ1-1
TGTGCCTGGAGTCCCCGTAGGGGTTGGACTGAAGCTTTCTTT
CAWSPRRGWTEAFF
>-|-|TRBV6-6|TRBJ2-7
TGTGCCAGCAGTTACTCTTGGTCCGGGACAACCTACGAGCAGTACTTC
CASSYSWSGTTYEQYF
>few|-|TRBV19|TRBJ1-5
TGTGCCAGTAGCCGGGGGGCAGGGACCTATCAGCCCCAGCATTTT
CASSRGAGTYQPQHF
>once|-|TRBV5-1|TRBJ1-2
TGCGCCAGCAGCTTGGGGACAGCAGCTAACTATGGCTACACCTTC
CASSLGTAANYGYTF
>-|-|TRBV24-1|TRBJ2-2
TGTGCCACCGGCCATTGGGACATCGGATCCGGGGAGCTGTTTTTT
CATGHWDIGSGELFF
>-|TRBD1|TRBV7-2|TRBJ1-5
TGTGCCAGCAGCTTCGGGACAGCCTATAGCAATCAGCCCCAGCATTTT
CASSFGTAYSNQPQHF
>once|-|TRBV30|TRBJ1-2
TGTGCCTGGAGTGTACACAGGGACGGCTACACCTTC
CAWSVHRDGYTF
>once|TRBD1|TRBV19|TRBJ2-1
TGTGCCAGTAGCAGAGGACGAGGACAGGGGACCTACAATGAGCAGTTCTTC
CASSRGRGQGTYNEQFF
>once|TRBD1|TRBV19|TRBJ2-1
TGTGCCAGTAGTATTCATAGACAGGGGGCGTATGAGCAGTTCTTC
CASSIHRQGAYEQFF
>-|-|TRBV3-1/TRBV3-2|TRBJ1-1
TGTGCCAGCAGCCACCTCGGGTCTGGCACTGAAGCTTTCTTT
CASSHLGSGTEAFF
>-|TRBD2|TRBV9|TRBJ2-2
TGTGCCAGCAGCGTAGTAGCGGGAGAATACACCGGGGAGCTGTTTTTT
CASSVVAGEYTGELFF
>-|TRBD1|TRBV11-1|TRBJ1-2
TGTGCCAGCAGCTTACCCGGGACAGCTGGCTACACCTTC
CASSLPGTAGYTF
>-|-|TRBV18|TRBJ1-2
TGTGCCAGCTCACCAAATGAGGTTAACTATGGCTACACCTTC
CASSPNEVNYGYTF
>-|-|TRBV12-3/TRBV12-4|TRBJ1-5
TGTGCCAGCAGTTGGGCGCCCGGTCAGCCCCAGCATTTT
CASSWAPGQPQHF
>-|-|TRBV9|TRBJ2-1
TGTGCCAGCAGCGTAGCGGGGGGCAGGATGAATGAGCAGTTCTTC
CASSVAGGRMNEQFF
>-|TRBD1|TRBV23-1|TRBJ2-7
TGCGCCAGCAGTCAAACGGGACAGACCTACGAGCAGTACTTC
CASSQTGQTYEQYF
>-|TRBD2|TRBV18|TRBJ2-1
TGTGCCAGCTCACCCCCGACTAGCGGTTCGGAGCAGTTCTTC
CASSPPTSGSEQFF
>-|-|TRBV7-2|TRBJ1-2
TGTGCCAGCAGCCTAAGGTTGGGCGGCTACACCTTC
CASSLRLGGYTF
>-|-|TRBV5-4|TRBJ2-3
TGTGCCAGCAGCTTGCGGGGGGCGGGGGATACGCAGTATTTT
CASSLRGAGDTQYF
>-|TRBD1|TRBV19|TRBJ1-2
TGTGCCAGTAGACCGACAGGGGATGCCTATGGCTACACCTTC
CASRPTGDAYGYTF
>-|-|TRBV6-5|TRBJ1-1
TGTGCCAGCAGCCCCCCAGGCAGGGGTAGTACTGAAGCTTTCTTT
CASSPPGRGSTEAFF
>-|-|TRBV5-6|TRBJ2-7
TGTGCCAGCAGCTATACCGGGGTCTACGAGCAGTACTTC
CASSYTGVYEQYF
>-|-|TRBV25-1|TRBJ2-1
TGTGCCAGCAGTGAATATGGAGGGCGCCCTAAAGATGAGCAGTTCTTC
CASSEYGGRPKDEQFF
>-|TRBD1|TRBV25-1|TRBJ1-1
TGTGCCAGCAGGGGACAGCCCGTCAGCACTGAAGCTTTCTTT
CASRGQPVSTEAFF
>-|TRBD1|TRBV6-5|TRBJ1-5
TGTGCCAGCAGCCCGGGACAGGGGGACAATCAGCCCCAGCATTTT
CASSPGQGDNQPQHF
>-|TRBD2|TRBV4-1|TRBJ2-2
TGCGCCAGCAGCCCTTACTTTAGCGGGAGCGGCGGGGAGCTGTTTTTT
CASSPYFSGSGGELFF
>once|-|TRBV30|TRBJ1-2
TGTGCCTGGGATAGGAGTTCCCTCTATGGCTACACCTTC
CAWDRSSLYGYTF
>-|TRBD2|TRBV7-6|TRBJ2-5
TGTGCCAGCAGCTTAGGCCGACTAGCGGGAGAGACCCAGTACTTC
CASSLGRLAGETQYF
>-|TRBD1|TRBV12-3/TRBV12-4|TRBJ1-6
TGTGCCAGCATGGGACAGGGTGATTCACCCCTCCACTTT
CASMGQGDSPLHF
>-|-|TRBV5-1|TRBJ2-1
TGCGCCAGCAGCTTGATGGGCCAGGGAACCCTCTCCTACAATGAGCAGTTCTTC
CASSLMGQGTLSYNEQFF
>-|-|TRBV7-3|TRBJ1-3
TGTGCCAGCAGCTTGACAGGCTCTGGAAACACCATATATTTT
CASSLTGSGNTIYF
>-|TRBD1|TRBV7-2|TRBJ1-2
TGTGCCAGCAGCTTAACAGGGGAGAACTATGGCTACACCTTC
CASSLTGENYGYTF
>-|TRBD1|TRBV7-8|TRBJ2-3
TGTGCCAGCAGCGTCTGGACAGGGGGTTCCACAGATACGCAGTATTTT
CASSVWTGGSTDTQYF
>-|TRBD2|TRBV9|TRBJ2-3
TGTGCCAGCAGCGCCCTCATACTAGCGGGGGTGGATACGCAGTATTTT
CASSALILAGVDTQYF
>-|-|TRBV6-1|TRBJ1-4
TGTGCCAGCAGTGTGGGGGCCTTGGCGACTAATGAAAAACTGTTTTTT
CASSVGALATNEKLFF
>-|TRBD2|TRBV5-4|TRBJ2-2
TGTGCCAGCAGCTTGGCTAGCGGGAGTGGCGGGGAGCTGTTTTTT
CASSLASGSGGELFF
>-|-|TRBV6-4|TRBJ2-1
TGTGCCAGCCAAGAGCAGTTCTTC
CASQEQFF
>-|-|TRBV11-3|TRBJ1-4
TGTGCCAGCAGCTTAGACCCGTCGCGGAGCGAAAAACTGTTTTTT
CASSLDPSRSEKLFF
>-|TRBD1|TRBV5-1|TRBJ2-2
TGCGCCAGCAGCATCGACAGGGTCGACACCGGGGAGCTGTTTTTT
CASSIDRVDTGELFF
>-|TRBD1|TRBV14|TRBJ1-3
TGTGCCAGCAGCCAAGGACAGGGCTTTGGAAACACCATATATTTT
CASSQGQGFGNTIYF
>-|TRBD1|TRBV19|TRBJ2-7
TGTGCCAGTAGCAGCCCGGACAGGGGCTACGAGCAGTACTTC
CASSSPDRGYEQYF
>-|-|TRBV7-9|TRBJ1-1
TGTGCCAGCAGCCACCCTGGGCCTCGTGAAGCTTTCTTT
CASSHPGPREAFF
>-|TRBD1|TRBV5-1|TRBJ2-5
TGCGCCAGCAGCTTTCAGGGGGCTTCCAGGGAGACCCAGTACTTC
CASSFQGASRETQYF
>-|TRBD1|TRBV6-5|TRBJ1-4
TGTGCCAGCGGAGGACAGGGGTTTGAAAAACTGTTTTTT
CASGGQGFEKLFF
>-|TRBD1|TRBV19|TRBJ1-6
TGTGCCAGTAGTAGACAGGGGGGGAACAATTCACCCCTCCACTTT
CASSRQGGNNSPLHF
>-|TRBD1|TRBV7-9|TRBJ2-2
TGTGCCAGCAGCTTAGTGGGGACAGTGTCGAACACCGGGGAGCTGTTTTTT
CASSLVGTVSNTGELFF
>once|TRBD1|TRBV27|TRBJ1-1
TGTGCCAGCAGCAAGACGACAGGGGGATATGATACTGAAGCTTTCTTT
CASSKTTGGYDTEAFF